The present TCR beta chain was sequenced within a study of control samples from healthy donors and cancer patients. Sequencing was performed with immunoSEQ multiplex PCR; in TCRdb, only in-frame clones are kept and a portion is missing. This table holds more than 95,000 clones, approximately 90% found once. Germline CDR1 and CDR2: KGHSH and LQKENI. With 7 bases removed from V and 2 bases from J, the gap between germline ends came to 11 bases. The CDR3 totals 13 residues. The sequenced sample was PBMCs. J is TRBJ2-5 and V is TRBV18, with D hard to call. This TCR was sampled from a man in his sixties with lung cancer. CDR3 DNA: TGTGCCAGCTTAAGAGACACTCAAGAGACCCAGTACTTC. It codes for CASLRDTQETQYF.